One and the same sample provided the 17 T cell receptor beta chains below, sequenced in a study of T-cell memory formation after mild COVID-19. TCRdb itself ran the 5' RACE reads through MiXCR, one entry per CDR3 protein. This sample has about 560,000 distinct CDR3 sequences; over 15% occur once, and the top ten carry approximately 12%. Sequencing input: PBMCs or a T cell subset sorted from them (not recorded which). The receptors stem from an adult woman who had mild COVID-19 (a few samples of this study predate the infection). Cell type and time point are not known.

The CDR3 spells CASSQIGSTDTQYF. The CDR3 nucleotides are TGTGCCAGCAGCCAAATAGGAAGCACAGATACGCAGTATTTT. The V and J genes are TRBV7-3 and TRBJ2-3; no clear D. Trimming pared 5 bases from V and 0 bases from J, leaving 9 bases between. The CDR3 consists of 14 residues. The V gene's germline CDR1 is SGHTA and CDR2 FQGTGA.

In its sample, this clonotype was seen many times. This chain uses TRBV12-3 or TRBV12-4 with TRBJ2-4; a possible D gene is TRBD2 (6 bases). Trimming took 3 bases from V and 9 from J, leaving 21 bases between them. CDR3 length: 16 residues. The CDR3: CASSLSLGWQGGIQYF. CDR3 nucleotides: TGTGCCAGCAGTTTGAGCTTAGGGTGGCAGGGAGGCATTCAGTACTTC.

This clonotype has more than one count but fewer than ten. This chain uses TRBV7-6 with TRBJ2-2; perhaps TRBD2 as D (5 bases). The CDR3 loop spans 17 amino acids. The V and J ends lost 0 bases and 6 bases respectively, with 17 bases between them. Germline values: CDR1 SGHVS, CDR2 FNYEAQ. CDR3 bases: TGTGCCAGCAGCTTAGCGAGGGCACCTGAACCGTCCGGGGAGCTGTTTTTT. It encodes CASSLARAPEPSGELFF.

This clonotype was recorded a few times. CDR3 sequence: CASSFSGLGPYEQYF. As DNA, the CDR3 is TGCGCCAGCAGCTTCTCGGGACTAGGGCCCTACGAGCAGTACTTC. The V gene is TRBV5-1, the J gene TRBJ2-7, with 8 bases lining up with TRBD2. Germline CDR1 SGHRS, CDR2 YFSETQ. This CDR3 has 15 amino acids. V gave up 2 bases and J gave up 2 bases; unmatched junction bases: 6.

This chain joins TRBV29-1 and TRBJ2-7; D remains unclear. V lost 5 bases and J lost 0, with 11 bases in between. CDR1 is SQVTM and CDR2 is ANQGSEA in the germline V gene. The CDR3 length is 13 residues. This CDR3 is CSVSWQSSYEQYF. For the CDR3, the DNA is TGCAGCGTTAGCTGGCAGAGCTCCTACGAGCAGTACTTC.

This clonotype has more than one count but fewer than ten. CDR3 sequence reads: CASSQRATSGGGTDTQYF. The CDR3, as DNA: TGCGCCAGCAGCCAACGGGCTACTAGCGGAGGGGGAACAGATACGCAGTATTTT. The V gene is TRBV4-3, the J gene TRBJ2-3; 8 positions match TRBD2. CDR1 is LGHNA and CDR2 is YSLEER in the germline V gene. V trimming: 2 bases; J trimming: 3 bases; junction bases outside the gene matches: 13. This CDR3 spans 18 amino acids.

The CDR3 loop is CASPRTGAYANTGELFF. The CDR3 bases are TGCGCCAGCCCCCGGACAGGGGCCTACGCGAACACCGGGGAGCTGTTTTTT. The rearrangement joins TRBV5-1 to TRBJ2-2, with TRBD1 matching 9 bases. The CDR3 is 17 amino acids. Germline V gene data show CDR1 as SGHRS and CDR2 as YFSETQ. The V and J ends lost 7 bases and 0 bases, in that order; junction bases with no gene match: 10.

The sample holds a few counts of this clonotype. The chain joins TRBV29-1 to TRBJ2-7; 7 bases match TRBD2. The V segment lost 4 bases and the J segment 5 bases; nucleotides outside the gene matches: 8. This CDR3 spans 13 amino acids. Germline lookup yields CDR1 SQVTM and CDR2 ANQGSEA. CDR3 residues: CSVVRGSNDEQYF. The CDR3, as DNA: TGCAGCGTTGTCCGCGGGAGTAATGACGAGCAGTACTTC.

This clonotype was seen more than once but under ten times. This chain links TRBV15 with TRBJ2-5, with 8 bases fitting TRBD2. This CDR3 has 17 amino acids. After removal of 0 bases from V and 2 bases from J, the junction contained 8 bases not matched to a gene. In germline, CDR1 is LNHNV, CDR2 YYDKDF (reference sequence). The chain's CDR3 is CATSRDRASGRQETQYF. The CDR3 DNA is TGTGCCACCAGCAGAGATCGGGCTAGCGGGCGTCAAGAGACCCAGTACTTC.

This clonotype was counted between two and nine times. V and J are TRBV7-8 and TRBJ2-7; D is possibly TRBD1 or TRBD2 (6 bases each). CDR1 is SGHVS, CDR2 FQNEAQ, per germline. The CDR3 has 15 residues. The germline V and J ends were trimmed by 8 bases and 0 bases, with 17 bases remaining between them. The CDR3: CASSLGGLNSYEQYF. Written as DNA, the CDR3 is TGTGCCAGCTCCCTGGGGGGCCTGAACTCCTACGAGCAGTACTTC.

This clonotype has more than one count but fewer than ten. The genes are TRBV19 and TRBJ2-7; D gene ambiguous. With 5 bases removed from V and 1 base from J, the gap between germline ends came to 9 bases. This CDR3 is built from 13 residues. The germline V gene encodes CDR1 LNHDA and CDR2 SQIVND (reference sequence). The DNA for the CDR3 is TGTGCCAGTAGTCCGGCCGAGTCCTACGAGCAGTACTTC. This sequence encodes CASSPAESYEQYF.

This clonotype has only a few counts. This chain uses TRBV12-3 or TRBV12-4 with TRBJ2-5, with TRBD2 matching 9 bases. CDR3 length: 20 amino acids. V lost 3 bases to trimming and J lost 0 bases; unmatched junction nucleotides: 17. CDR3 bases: TGTGCCAGCAGTTTGCTGGTGGGTCCTTCTAGCGGGATGTACCAAGAGACCCAGTACTTC. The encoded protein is CASSLLVGPSSGMYQETQYF.

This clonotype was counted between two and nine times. The CDR3 DNA reads as TGCGCCAGCAGCCTGGGGAGGGAGTCGATGTACGAGCAGTACTTC. Its translation is CASSLGRESMYEQYF. This chain joins TRBV4-3 and TRBJ2-7, with 7 bases identical to TRBD2. The germline CDR1 and CDR2 sequences are LGHNA and YSLEER. Trimming removed 4 bases from V and 4 bases from J; junction bases left unmatched: 10. This CDR3 contains 15 residues.

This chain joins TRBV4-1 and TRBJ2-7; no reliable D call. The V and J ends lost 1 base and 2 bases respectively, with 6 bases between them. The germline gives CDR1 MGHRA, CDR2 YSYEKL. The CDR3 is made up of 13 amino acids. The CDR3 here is CASSQAPTYEQYF. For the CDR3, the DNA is TGCGCCAGCAGCCAAGCCCCGACCTACGAGCAGTACTTC.

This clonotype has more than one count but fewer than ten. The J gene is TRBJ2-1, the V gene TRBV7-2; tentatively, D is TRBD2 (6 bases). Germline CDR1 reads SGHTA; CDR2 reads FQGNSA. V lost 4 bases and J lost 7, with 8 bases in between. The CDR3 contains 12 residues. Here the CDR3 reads CASSWGRNEQFF. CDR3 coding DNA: TGTGCCAGCAGCTGGGGGAGGAATGAGCAGTTCTTC.

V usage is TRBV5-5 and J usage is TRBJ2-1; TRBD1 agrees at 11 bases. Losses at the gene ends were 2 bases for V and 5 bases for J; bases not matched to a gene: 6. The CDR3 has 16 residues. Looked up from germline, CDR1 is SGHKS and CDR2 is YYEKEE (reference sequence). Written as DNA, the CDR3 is TGTGCCAGCAGCTTATTCCCGGGACAGGGGGACAATGAGCAGTTCTTC. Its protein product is CASSLFPGQGDNEQFF.

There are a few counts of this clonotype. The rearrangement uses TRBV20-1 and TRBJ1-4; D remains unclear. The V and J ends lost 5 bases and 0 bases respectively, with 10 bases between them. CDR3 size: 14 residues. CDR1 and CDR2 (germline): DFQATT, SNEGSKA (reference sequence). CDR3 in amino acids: CSAADLTTNEKLFF. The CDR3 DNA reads TGCAGTGCTGCCGACCTAACAACTAATGAAAAACTGTTTTTT.